One T cell receptor beta chain is described in this entry. A second PCR of 7 to 11 cycles used a sample-barcoded 5' primer and a J-beta primer mix. TCRdb itself ran the 5' RACE reads through MiXCR, one entry per CDR3 protein. In the table there are around 500,000 distinct CDR3 sequences, roughly a quarter of which are singletons. The length of the CDR3 is 16 residues. This entry comes from a study of blood T cells in healthy people across ages. These same records also appear under a second study, on T cells of mothers and their children. This second report adds: Sequencing got over 9.5 million TCR beta CDR3 reads from each mother and roughly 2.7 million from each child.

The receptor comes from a boy under 10 years old in good health. The specimen sequenced was blood. This sequence joins TRBV12-3 or TRBV12-4 and TRBJ2-5; TRBD2 matches at 9 bases. The J call could be wrong; TRBJ2-1 is a better fit for the DNA end. CDR3 DNA: TGTGCCAGCAGGGATCTAGCGGGGCCTAGCTACAATGAGCAGTTCTTC. Amino acids: CASRDLAGPSYNEQFF.